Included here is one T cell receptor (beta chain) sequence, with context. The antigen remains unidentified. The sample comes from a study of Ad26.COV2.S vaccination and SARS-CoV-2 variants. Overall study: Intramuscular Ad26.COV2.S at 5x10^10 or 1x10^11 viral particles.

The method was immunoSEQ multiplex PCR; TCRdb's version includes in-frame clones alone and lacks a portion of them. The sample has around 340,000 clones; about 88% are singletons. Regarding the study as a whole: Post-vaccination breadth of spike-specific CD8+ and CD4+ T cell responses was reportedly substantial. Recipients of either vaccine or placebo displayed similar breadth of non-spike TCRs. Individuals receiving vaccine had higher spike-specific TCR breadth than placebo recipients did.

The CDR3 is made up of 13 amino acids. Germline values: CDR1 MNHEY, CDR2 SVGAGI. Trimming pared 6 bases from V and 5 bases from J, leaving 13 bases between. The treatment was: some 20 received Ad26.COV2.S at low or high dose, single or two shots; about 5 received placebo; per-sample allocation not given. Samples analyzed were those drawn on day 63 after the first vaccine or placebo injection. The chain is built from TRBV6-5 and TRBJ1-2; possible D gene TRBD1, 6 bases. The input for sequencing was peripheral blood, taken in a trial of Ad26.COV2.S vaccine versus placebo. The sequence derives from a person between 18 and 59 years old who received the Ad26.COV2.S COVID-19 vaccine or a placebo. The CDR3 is CASSLTGLYGYTF. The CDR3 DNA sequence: TGTGCCAGCAGCCTCACAGGGCTTTATGGCTACACCTTC.